The 10 T cell receptor beta chains presented below share a single source sample, sequenced in a study of T-cell memory formation after mild COVID-19 (dated by TCRdb to the early 2020s). Library method: 5' RACE. TCRdb lists the instrument as Illumina NovaSeq 6000. TCRdb took the public reads, trimmed them with fastp at Q25, ran MiXCR for clone calling and kept in-frame beta chains. Rows matching on CDR3 protein sequence are summarized as one entry with the most common DNA and genes. Recorded for this sample are about 240,000 distinct CDR3 sequences; around 10% of them occurred a single time. 20% to 25% of the sample is held by the ten biggest clonotypes. Sequenced sample: PBMCs or a T cell subset sorted from them (not recorded which). The receptors derive from a young man who had mild COVID-19 (a few samples of this study predate the infection). The sample titles of this study are shuffled in the database, so cell type and time point are left out; the donor was told from shared clones.

This clonotype was recorded a few times. The rearrangement links TRBV9 to TRBJ2-3; no definite D call. V gave up 0 bases and J gave up 5 bases, with 10 bases separating them. The length of the CDR3 is 14 residues. Germline V CDR1 and CDR2: SGDLS, YYNGEE. DNA for the CDR3: TGTGCCAGCAGCGTAGTTCCAGGATTAGATACGCAGTATTTT. It specifies CASSVVPGLDTQYF.

This clonotype was observed a few times. The chain carries TRBV11-3 and TRBJ2-7, with a possible D match to TRBD1 (6 bases). The germline V and J ends were trimmed by 2 bases and 3 bases, with 14 bases remaining between them. The CDR3 spans 15 residues. Per the germline V gene, CDR1 is SGHNT and CDR2 is YENEEA. This CDR3 reads CASSLRAGDVYEQYF. The CDR3 nucleotides are TGTGCCAGCAGCTTAAGAGCAGGGGACGTCTACGAGCAGTACTTC.

The V call is TRBV10-3, the J call TRBJ2-6, with 10 bases aligning to TRBD1. Trimming at V came to 6 bases and at J to 1 base, leaving 6 bases not matched to a gene. The CDR3 is 17 residues long. The V gene's germline CDR1 is ENHRY and CDR2 SYGVKD. Here the CDR3 reads CAISGQGVGSGANVLTF. Here the CDR3 DNA reads TGTGCCATCAGCGGACAGGGGGTTGGGTCTGGGGCCAACGTCCTGACTTTC.

This clonotype was seen a handful of times. The chain links TRBV20-1 to TRBJ2-7; D gene unclear. Germline V gene sequence: CDR1 DFQATT, CDR2 SNEGSKA (reference sequence). The CDR3 extends over 12 amino acids. Trimming took off 2 bases at V and 2 bases at J, with 7 bases between the two ends. The CDR3 region has the DNA TGCAGTGCTAGACCTCCCGCCTACGAGCAGTACTTC. Translated: CSARPPAYEQYF.

This clonotype showed up just a few times. The chain has TRBV11-2 and TRBJ1-2; D gene unclear. With 5 bases removed from V and 2 bases from J, the gap between germline ends came to 21 bases. The germline V gene encodes CDR1 SGHAT and CDR2 FQNNGV. The CDR3 is made up of 17 amino acids. In nucleotides, the CDR3 is TGTGCCAGCAGCCCGCCCGCTTCAGGCTATCCCAACTATGGCTACACCTTC. Its translation: CASSPPASGYPNYGYTF.

The chain links TRBV20-1 to TRBJ2-7; 9 bases match TRBD1. The CDR3 loop spans 14 amino acids. Germline CDR1 reads DFQATT; CDR2 reads SNEGSKA (reference sequence). With 3 bases clipped from V and 1 base from J, the junction kept 4 bases outside the gene matches. The CDR3: CSASETGGSYEQYF. The CDR3 bases are TGCAGTGCTAGCGAGACAGGGGGTTCCTACGAGCAGTACTTC.

The rearrangement joins TRBV12-3 or TRBV12-4 to TRBJ1-2, with D possibly matching TRBD1 (6 bases). Trimming pared 6 bases from V and 5 bases from J, leaving 16 bases between. The CDR3 is made up of 14 amino acids. The CDR3 protein is CASRQGRLGYGYTF. The CDR3 DNA is TGTGCCAGCAGACAGGGAAGGTTGGGGTATGGCTACACCTTC.

This clonotype was found a few times. This chain joins TRBV7-9 and TRBJ1-6, with a tentative D call TRBD1 (5 bases). The CDR3 runs to 14 residues. Germline-derived CDR1 and CDR2 are SEHNR and FQNEAQ (reference sequence). V was pared by 3 bases and J by 8 bases, with 11 bases between. CDR3 DNA: TGTGCCAGCAGCTTTGGGGGGAGGGATTCACCCCTCCACTTT. This sequence encodes CASSFGGRDSPLHF.

The chain couples TRBV28 to TRBJ1-1; 11 bases fit TRBD1. CDR3 length: 16 residues. Germline-derived CDR1 and CDR2 are MDHEN and SYDVKM. The junction had 10 bases not matched to a gene; V was cut back by 5 bases and J by 5 bases. The CDR3 region is CASSPRWDRGVTEAFF. CDR3 DNA sequence: TGTGCCAGCAGTCCTAGGTGGGACAGGGGGGTGACTGAAGCTTTCTTT.

The J gene is TRBJ1-5, the V gene TRBV4-3; D may be TRBD1 (6 bases). The germline gives CDR1 LGHNA, CDR2 YSLEER. The CDR3 runs to 16 residues. Deletions cut 0 bases from V and 4 bases from J, with 13 bases between. The CDR3 region is CASSQDPGGQNQPQHF. The CDR3 nucleotides read TGCGCCAGCAGCCAAGATCCGGGCGGACAGAATCAGCCCCAGCATTTT.